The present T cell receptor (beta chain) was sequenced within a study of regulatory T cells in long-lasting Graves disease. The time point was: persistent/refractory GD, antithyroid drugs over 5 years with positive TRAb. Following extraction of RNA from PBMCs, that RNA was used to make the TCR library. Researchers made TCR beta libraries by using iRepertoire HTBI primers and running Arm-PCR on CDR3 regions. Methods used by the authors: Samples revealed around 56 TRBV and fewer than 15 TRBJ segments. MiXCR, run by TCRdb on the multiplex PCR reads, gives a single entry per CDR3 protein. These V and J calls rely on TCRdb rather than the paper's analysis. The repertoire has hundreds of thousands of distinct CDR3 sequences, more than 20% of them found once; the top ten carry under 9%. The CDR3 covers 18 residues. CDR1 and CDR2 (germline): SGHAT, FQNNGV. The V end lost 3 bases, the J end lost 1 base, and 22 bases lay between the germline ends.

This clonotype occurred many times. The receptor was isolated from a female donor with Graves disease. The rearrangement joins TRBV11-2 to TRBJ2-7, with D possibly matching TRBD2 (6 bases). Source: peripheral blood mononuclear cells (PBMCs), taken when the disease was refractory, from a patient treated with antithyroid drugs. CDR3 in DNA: TGTGCCAGCAGCTTCTTGGGGGTAGCGGCACTCCGGTCCTACGAGCAGTACTTC. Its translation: CASSFLGVAALRSYEQYF.